A selection of T cell receptor beta chains follows, all from one sample in a study of breast tumors, draining lymph nodes, adjacent tissues. A single record per CDR3 protein comes from TCRdb applying MiXCR to the multiplex PCR reads. The sample includes around 230,000 distinct CDR3 sequences, 30% to 35% of them seen just once. The specimen sequenced was axillary lymph node tissue. These receptors came from a female donor with breast cancer. Some clones in this sample may be carry-over from other donors' samples. The CDR3 runs from the conserved cysteine through the conserved F or W.

cdr3_length: 11; j_call: TRBJ2-5; v_call: TRBV25-1; cdr3_aa: CATDRDETQYF
cdr3_length: 12; j_call: TRBJ2-1; v_call: TRBV6-1; cdr3_aa: CATTPDYNEQFF
cdr3_length: 19; j_call: TRBJ2-7; v_call: TRBV7-2; cdr3_aa: CASSSPGLAGGTRSYEQYF
cdr3_length: 15; j_call: TRBJ2-1; v_call: TRBV11-2; cdr3_aa: CASSLVGLAGNEQFF
cdr3_length: 12; j_call: TRBJ2-7; v_call: TRBV28; cdr3_aa: CASSWGPHEQYF
cdr3_length: 13; j_call: TRBJ2-1; v_call: TRBV19; cdr3_aa: CASSRGQINEQFF
cdr3_length: 16; j_call: TRBJ2-1; v_call: TRBV11-2; cdr3_aa: CASSSGLAAGYNEQFF
cdr3_length: 15; j_call: TRBJ2-3; v_call: TRBV15; cdr3_aa: CATSSPRGPTDTQYF
cdr3_length: 15; j_call: TRBJ2-3; v_call: TRBV6-4; cdr3_aa: CASSDQAGTTDTQYF
cdr3_length: 17; j_call: TRBJ2-3; v_call: TRBV5-4; cdr3_aa: CASSLTGPLINTDTQYF
cdr3_length: 15; j_call: TRBJ2-7; v_call: TRBV6-6; cdr3_aa: CASSSPSLISYEQYF
cdr3_length: 14; j_call: TRBJ2-3; v_call: TRBV11-3; cdr3_aa: CASSLGPSRDTQYF
cdr3_length: 17; j_call: TRBJ2-7; v_call: TRBV5-1; cdr3_aa: CASSLGGLGYSSYEQYF
cdr3_length: 14; j_call: TRBJ2-5; v_call: TRBV6-6; cdr3_aa: CASSYSRVGETQYF
cdr3_length: 14; j_call: TRBJ1-6; v_call: TRBV27; cdr3_aa: CASSPQGAYSPLHF
cdr3_length: 14; j_call: TRBJ2-2; v_call: TRBV12-3/TRBV12-4; cdr3_aa: CASSPRQYTGELFF
cdr3_length: 15; j_call: TRBJ2-2; v_call: TRBV27; cdr3_aa: CASSDGQGNTGELFF
cdr3_length: 13; j_call: TRBJ2-6; v_call: TRBV7-2; cdr3_aa: CASSLAGANVLTF
cdr3_length: 13; j_call: TRBJ1-6; v_call: TRBV25-1; cdr3_aa: CASRTGGNSPLHF
cdr3_length: 18; j_call: TRBJ1-5; v_call: TRBV7-2; cdr3_aa: CASSLVAEGGGDTQPQHF
cdr3_length: 13; j_call: TRBJ2-3; v_call: TRBV6-2/TRBV6-3; cdr3_aa: CASRGVPRDTQYF
cdr3_length: 14; j_call: TRBJ2-3; v_call: TRBV29-1; cdr3_aa: CSVEWGFGTDTQYF
cdr3_length: 15; j_call: TRBJ2-7; v_call: TRBV20-1; cdr3_aa: CSASGTSGASYEQYF
cdr3_length: 15; j_call: TRBJ2-1; v_call: TRBV5-1; cdr3_aa: CASSSSGLGAREQFF
cdr3_length: 15; j_call: TRBJ2-3; v_call: TRBV7-3; cdr3_aa: CASSITSGVVDTQYF
cdr3_length: 14; j_call: TRBJ2-5; v_call: TRBV20-1; cdr3_aa: CSARVGWYQETQYF
cdr3_length: 17; j_call: TRBJ2-1; v_call: TRBV19; cdr3_aa: CASSRGLAGVEGNEQFF